The 18 T cell receptor beta chains below come from one sample, sequenced in a study of T-cell reconstitution after alpha-beta-depleted transplantation in children. The authors prepared the TCRbeta library with unique molecular identifiers. A single record per CDR3 protein comes from TCRdb applying MiXCR to the PCR reads. The sample holds 200,000 to 250,000 distinct CDR3 sequences, 11% seen once. The material was PBMCs, obtained before TCRalphabeta/CD19-depleted stem cell transplant. These receptors were taken from a child in the first two years of life with acute myeloid leukemia, due to receive a stem cell transplant.

This clonotype was observed many times. Here the CDR3 DNA reads TGCAGCGTTGAAACGTTCGGGACTAGCGGGAGTTTGGGAGAGACCCAGTACTTC. Residues: CSVETFGTSGSLGETQYF. This chain joins TRBV29-1 and TRBJ2-5, with 14 bases identical to TRBD2. Unmatched junction bases numbered 12, after V lost 2 bases and J lost 4 bases. The CDR3 length is 18 residues. Germline CDR1 is SQVTM and CDR2 is ANQGSEA.

CDR3 nucleotide sequence: TGTGCCAGCAGTTACGACAGTCCTGAGCAGTTCTTC. This encodes CASSYDSPEQFF. This chain links TRBV6-2 or TRBV6-3 with TRBJ2-1, with D possibly TRBD1 on 5 matching bases. Deletions cut 2 bases from V and 9 bases from J, with 8 bases between. Per germline, CDR1 MNHEY and CDR2 SVGEGT. The CDR3 consists of 12 residues.

This clonotype has ten or more counts. The CDR3 loop is CSARDLLRERFHEQFF. CDR3 coding DNA: TGCAGTGCTAGAGATCTATTGCGGGAGAGGTTCCATGAGCAGTTCTTC. The chain carries TRBV20-1 and TRBJ2-1; TRBD2 agrees at 7 bases. In germline, CDR1 is DFQATT, CDR2 SNEGSKA (reference sequence). With 0 bases clipped from V and 8 bases from J, the junction kept 13 bases outside the gene matches. This CDR3 is 16 amino acids long.

Many counts were recorded for this clonotype. This chain uses TRBV10-3 with TRBJ2-7; 7 nucleotides align to TRBD2. The CDR3 has 17 amino acids. Per the germline V gene, CDR1 is ENHRY and CDR2 is SYGVKD. Trimming cost V 0 bases and J 1 base; bases outside gene matches: 9. The CDR3 DNA sequence: TGTGCCATCAGTGAGTCTCGCCGACTAGCAGGTTCCTACGAGCAGTACTTC. It translates to CAISESRRLAGSYEQYF.

The V and J genes are TRBV5-1 and TRBJ2-5; 10 nucleotides align to TRBD2. Germline CDR1 reads SGHRS; CDR2 reads YFSETQ. The CDR3 is 17 residues long. Trimming at V came to 0 bases and at J to 4 bases, leaving 9 bases not matched to a gene. This chain's CDR3 is CASSLVVASGRGETQYF. In DNA form, the CDR3 reads TGCGCCAGCAGCTTGGTTGTCGCTAGCGGGAGAGGAGAGACCCAGTACTTC.

This clonotype showed up many times. The V and J genes are TRBV5-1 and TRBJ2-7; TRBD1 agrees at 8 bases. The V segment lost 5 bases and the J segment 2 bases; nucleotides outside the gene matches: 9. This CDR3 has 15 residues. Germline V lookup: CDR1 SGHRS, CDR2 YFSETQ. The CDR3 is CASSSRQGFTYEQYF. The DNA of the CDR3 is TGCGCCAGCAGTTCGAGACAGGGGTTTACCTACGAGCAGTACTTC.

The table lists this clonotype with many counts. The chain joins TRBV5-1 to TRBJ2-1; D remains ambiguous. Trimming shortened V by 5 bases and J by 2 bases, and 14 bases separated the two germline ends. The CDR3 totals 15 residues. Germline V gene lookup returns CDR1 SGHRS and CDR2 YFSETQ. CDR3 coding DNA: TGCGCCAGCAGTCCGATACGAGAGGCCTACAATGAGCAGTTCTTC. Its translation: CASSPIREAYNEQFF.

This clonotype came up many times. This chain uses TRBV19 with TRBJ1-5, with a possible D match to TRBD1 (6 bases). The length of the CDR3 is 14 residues. Germline-derived CDR1 and CDR2 are LNHDA and SQIVND (reference sequence). Trimming shortened V by 8 bases and J by 7 bases, and 18 bases separated the two germline ends. The CDR3 sequence: CASHSGARVQPQHF. For the CDR3, the DNA is TGTGCCAGTCATTCAGGGGCAAGAGTCCAGCCCCAGCATTTT.

The chain carries TRBV5-1 and TRBJ1-2; tentative D call: TRBD1 (6 bases). CDR1 SGHRS and CDR2 YFSETQ come from the germline V gene. CDR3 size: 16 residues. V lost 4 bases and J lost 4, with 20 bases in between. In DNA, the CDR3 is TGCGCCAGCAGCCCTAACGACAGGCCCCCTCCCTATGGCTACACCTTC. Its translation is CASSPNDRPPPYGYTF.

This clonotype was found a few times. The chain employs TRBV3-1 and TRBJ2-7, with D unclear. This CDR3 is 15 amino acids long. Per the germline V gene, CDR1 is LGHDT and CDR2 is YNNKEL (reference sequence). The V end lost 1 base, the J end lost 2 bases, and 12 bases lay between the germline ends. The CDR3 bases are TGTGCCAGCAGCCAAGGCCCCCGAGGAGCCTACGAGCAGTACTTC. Translating it yields CASSQGPRGAYEQYF.

This clonotype came up many times. CDR3 protein: CASSSGRLDEKLFF. CDR3 coding DNA: TGCGCCAGCAGCTCCGGGAGGTTGGATGAAAAACTGTTTTTT. This chain joins TRBV5-1 and TRBJ1-4; no clear D. Looked up from germline, CDR1 is SGHRS and CDR2 is YFSETQ. This CDR3 region has 14 residues. The V gene lost 3 bases and the J gene lost 6 bases, with 12 bases spanning the gap.

There are many counts of this clonotype. J is TRBJ1-2 and V is TRBV28, with no clear D. CDR1 is MDHEN and CDR2 is SYDVKM in the germline V gene. The CDR3 extends over 14 amino acids. The V end lost 6 bases, the J end lost 0 bases, and 11 bases lay between the germline ends. In nucleotides, the CDR3 is TGTGCCAGCAGCCTACCCCAAGCTAACTATGGCTACACCTTC. Encoded protein: CASSLPQANYGYTF.

This clonotype was counted ten times or more. J is TRBJ2-3 and V is TRBV29-1, with 8 bases that match TRBD2. V dropped 2 bases and J dropped 2; count of bases not matched to a gene: 12. Germline lookup yields CDR1 SQVTM and CDR2 ANQGSEA. The CDR3 length is 17 residues. This CDR3 is CSVERIILAVNTDTQYF. The DNA for the CDR3 is TGCAGCGTTGAACGAATTATACTAGCGGTCAACACAGATACGCAGTATTTT.

This clonotype was counted ten times or more. The V call is TRBV15, the J call TRBJ2-3, with 11 positions matching TRBD2. The V segment lost 5 bases and the J segment 8 bases; nucleotides outside the gene matches: 12. CDR1 LNHNV and CDR2 YYDKDF come from the germline V gene (reference sequence). This CDR3 has 16 amino acids. The CDR3 protein is CATSPTLAGGLVTQYF. For the CDR3, the DNA is TGTGCCACCAGCCCGACGTTAGCGGGAGGGCTGGTTACGCAGTATTTT.

The V gene is TRBV30, the J gene TRBJ2-6; D not resolved. V gave up 2 bases and J gave up 0 bases, with 5 bases separating them. The length of the CDR3 is 14 residues. CDR1 is GTSNPN, CDR2 SVGIG, per germline (reference sequence). This CDR3 reads CAWSRSSGANVLTF. The CDR3 DNA sequence: TGTGCCTGGAGTCGGTCCTCTGGGGCCAACGTCCTGACTTTC.

The rearrangement links TRBV28 to TRBJ2-7, with unresolved D. The germline V gene encodes CDR1 MDHEN and CDR2 SYDVKM. V lost 2 bases and J 2 bases, leaving 10 bases between the germline ends. This CDR3 region has 14 residues. The CDR3 spells CASSLERRTYEQYF. The CDR3, as DNA: TGTGCCAGCAGTTTAGAGCGACGCACCTACGAGCAGTACTTC.

This clonotype was seen many times. This rearrangement joins TRBV25-1 to TRBJ1-1; 7 nucleotides line up with TRBD1. Unmatched junction bases numbered 8, after V lost 0 bases and J lost 7 bases. Looked up from germline, CDR1 is MGHDK and CDR2 is SYGVNS. The CDR3 consists of 15 residues. CDR3 amino acids: CASSEYRGGLSEAFF. In nucleotides, the CDR3 is TGTGCCAGCAGTGAATATCGAGGGGGCCTCAGTGAAGCTTTCTTT.

At least ten counts were recorded for this clonotype. This chain links TRBV20-1 with TRBJ2-7; possibly TRBD2 for D (5 bases). Trimming took 6 bases from V and 1 from J, leaving 19 bases between them. In germline, CDR1 is DFQATT, CDR2 SNEGSKA (reference sequence). The CDR3 spans 15 residues. CDR3 sequence: CSAKPTTSGSYEQYF. DNA of the CDR3: TGCAGTGCGAAACCGACAACCTCGGGGTCCTACGAGCAGTACTTC.